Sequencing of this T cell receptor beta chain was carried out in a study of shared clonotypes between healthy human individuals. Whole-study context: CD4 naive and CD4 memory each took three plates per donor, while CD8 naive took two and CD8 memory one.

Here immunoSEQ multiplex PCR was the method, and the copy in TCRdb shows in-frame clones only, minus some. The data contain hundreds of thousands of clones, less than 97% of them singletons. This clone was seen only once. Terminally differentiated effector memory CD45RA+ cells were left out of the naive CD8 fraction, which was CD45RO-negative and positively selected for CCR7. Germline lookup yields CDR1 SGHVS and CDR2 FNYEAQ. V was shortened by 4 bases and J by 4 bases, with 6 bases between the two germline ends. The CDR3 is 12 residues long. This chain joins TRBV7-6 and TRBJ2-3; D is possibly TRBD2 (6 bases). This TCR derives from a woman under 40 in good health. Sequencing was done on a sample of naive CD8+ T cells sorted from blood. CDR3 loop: CASSWEADTQYF. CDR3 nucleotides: TGTGCCAGCAGCTGGGAGGCAGATACGCAGTATTTT. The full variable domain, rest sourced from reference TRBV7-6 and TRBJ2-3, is GAGVSQSPRYKVTKRGQDVALRCDPISGHVSLYWYRQALGQGPEFLTYFNYEAQQDKSGLPNDRFSAERPEGSISTLTIQRTEQRDSAMYRCASSWEADTQYFGPGTRLTVL.